Presented here are 32 T cell receptor beta chains from one specimen sequenced in a study of T cell responses to AZD1222 COVID-19 vaccine (dated by TCRdb to about 2021). The sample's time point label is to be understood as: baseline before first vaccination. The library was made by the immunoSEQ multiplex PCR assay. Sourced from immuneACCESS, this table was stored by TCRdb with only in-frame sequences that have V and J called. A share of the clones is absent; for the studies checked, an unresolved V gene accounts for under half, and the remainder has no known explanation. The sample table contains about 160,000 clones; only one count was recorded for 85% to 95% of them. About 0.9% of the sample lies in the top ten. The input for sequencing was peripheral blood, taken on day 0 of AZD1222 vaccination. These receptors came from an adult in good health.

This clone came up once. CDR3 amino acids: CAGGAGGGPDTQYF. CDR3 sequence (DNA): TGTGCGGGGGGGGCGGGGGGCGGTCCAGATACGCAGTATTTT. The chain links TRBV30 to TRBJ2-3; TRBD2 aligns across 8 bases. Germline V gene sequence: CDR1 GTSNPN, CDR2 SVGIG (reference sequence). CDR3 length: 14 residues.

The V gene is TRBV20-1, the J gene TRBJ1-5; D is uncertain. Germline CDR1 DFQATT, CDR2 SNEGSKA (reference sequence). V dropped 3 bases and J dropped 2 bases, with 14 bases sitting between them. The CDR3 has 15 amino acids. In nucleotides, the CDR3 is TGCAGTGCTAGTTGGAGGCAAAGGGGCAATCAGCCCCAGCATTTT. Translating it yields CSASWRQRGNQPQHF.

Only one count was recorded for this clone. The J gene is TRBJ1-4, the V gene TRBV6-1; D unresolved. Trimming stripped 2 bases from V and 8 bases from J, with 6 bases between. Germline assignment: CDR1 MNHNS and CDR2 SASEGT. The CDR3 extends over 12 amino acids. The CDR3 spells CASSEIREKLFF. DNA for the CDR3: TGTGCCAGCAGTGAAATCCGGGAAAAACTGTTTTTT.

The chain couples TRBV28 to TRBJ1-4, with D perhaps matching TRBD1 (5 bases). The CDR3 length is 15 residues. Looked up from germline, CDR1 is MDHEN and CDR2 is SYDVKM. The V end lost 6 bases, the J end lost 2 bases, and 13 bases lay between the germline ends. The chain's CDR3 is CASSVRGSTNEKLFF. The CDR3 DNA reads as TGTGCCAGCAGCGTCCGGGGGTCCACTAATGAAAAACTGTTTTTT. The full variable domain, completed using reference TRBV28 and TRBJ1-4, is DVKVTQSSRYLVKRTGEKVFLECVQDMDHENMFWYRQDPGLGLRLIYFSYDVKMKEKGDIPEGYSVSREKKERFSLILESASTNQTSMYLCASSVRGSTNEKLFFGSGTQLSVL.

This chain connects TRBV9 to TRBJ1-5; D is unresolved. V was clipped by 1 base and J by 6 bases, with 8 bases between them. Germline CDR1 reads SGDLS; CDR2 reads YYNGEE. The CDR3 has 13 residues. DNA for the CDR3: TGTGCCAGCAGCGTATTCGAAGGTCAGCCCCAGCATTTT. It is translated as CASSVFEGQPQHF. Full variable domain (remainder filled in from reference TRBV9 and TRBJ1-5): DSGVTQTPKHLITATGQRVTLRCSPRSGDLSVYWYQQSLDQGLQFLIQYYNGEERAKGNILERFSAQQFPDLHSELNLSSLELGDSALYFCASSVFEGQPQHFGDGTRLSIL.

The V and J genes are TRBV3-1 (or the pseudogene TRBV3-2) and TRBJ1-2; D gene uncertain. Trimming removed 0 bases at V and 2 bases at J, with 7 bases between. CDR3 length: 14 amino acids. Germline V lookup: CDR1 LGHDT, CDR2 YNNKEL (reference sequence). DNA of the CDR3: TGTGCCAGCAGCCAAGAGATGTCAAACTATGGCTACACCTTC. Its protein product is CASSQEMSNYGYTF.

This clone has just one count. The rearrangement links TRBV7-8 to TRBJ2-5, with 14 bases that match TRBD2. Trimming at V came to 5 bases and at J to 1 base, leaving 3 bases not matched to a gene. The CDR3 has 16 amino acids. Germline-derived CDR1 and CDR2 are SGHVS and FQNEAQ. The CDR3 region is CASSPGTSGGQETQYF. The CDR3 coding sequence is TGTGCCAGCAGCCCGGGGACTAGCGGGGGCCAAGAGACCCAGTACTTC.

Only one count was recorded for this clone. J is TRBJ1-1 and V is TRBV14; D is undetermined. Looked up from germline, CDR1 is SGHDN and CDR2 is FVKESK. The V and J ends lost 0 bases and 7 bases respectively, with 6 bases between them. This CDR3 contains 12 residues. The CDR3 spells CASSQEVGEAFF. The DNA for the CDR3 is TGTGCCAGCAGCCAAGAAGTAGGTGAAGCTTTCTTT.

V and J are TRBV13 and TRBJ1-5, with a weak D call TRBD1 (6 bases). The CDR3 length is 15 residues. V lost 5 bases and J 5 bases, leaving 16 bases between the germline ends. CDR1 is PRHDT, CDR2 FYEKMQ, per germline (reference sequence). The CDR3 is CASSVTGFGDQPQHF. The CDR3 bases are TGTGCCAGCAGCGTTACAGGGTTTGGGGATCAGCCCCAGCATTTT.

The chain combines TRBV9 with TRBJ2-6; unclear D gene. Trimming took off 0 bases at V and 2 bases at J, with 9 bases between the two ends. From germline, CDR1 is SGDLS and CDR2 YYNGEE. The CDR3 sequence is 16 residues long. The chain's CDR3 is CASSVGAWAGANVLTF. The CDR3 bases are TGTGCCAGCAGCGTAGGGGCATGGGCTGGGGCCAACGTCCTGACTTTC.

This clone was recorded only once. The gene calls are TRBV2 and TRBJ2-7; D unresolved. The ends were cut back, 4 bases at V and 7 bases at J, with 17 bases in the middle. This CDR3 contains 14 residues. The germline gives CDR1 SNHLY, CDR2 FYNNEI. CDR3 sequence: CASSVQGASGEQYF. The CDR3, as DNA: TGTGCCAGCAGTGTGCAAGGAGCCAGTGGAGAGCAGTACTTC.

This clone has a handful of counts. The chain couples TRBV14 to TRBJ1-1, with D tentatively TRBD1 (6 bases). The V and J ends lost 1 base and 4 bases respectively, with 7 bases between them. Germline CDR1 reads SGHDN; CDR2 reads FVKESK. The CDR3 has 13 amino acids. CDR3 DNA sequence: TGTGCCAGCAGCCAAGTAGGGGGCACTGAAGCTTTCTTT. Protein sequence: CASSQVGGTEAFF.

The chain couples TRBV30 to TRBJ1-2; 7 bases align to TRBD1. Unmatched junction bases numbered 25, after V lost 4 bases and J lost 5 bases. There are 19 residues in the CDR3. The germline V gene has CDR1 GTSNPN and CDR2 SVGIG (reference sequence). Written as DNA, the CDR3 is TGTGCCTGGAATCTAGGGAGGGGGCGCAGGGGTTCGGGGGATTATGGCTACACCTTC. Translation: CAWNLGRGRRGSGDYGYTF.

The rearrangement links TRBV30 to TRBJ1-1; D ambiguous. Per the germline V gene, CDR1 is GTSNPN and CDR2 is SVGIG (reference sequence). The germline V and J ends were trimmed by 0 bases and 12 bases, with 17 bases remaining between them. This CDR3 contains 13 residues. The CDR3 protein is CAWSVREGRRTFF. CDR3 coding DNA: TGTGCCTGGAGTGTACGGGAAGGGAGGCGAACTTTCTTT.

This rearrangement joins TRBV29-1 to TRBJ1-2; tentative D call: TRBD1 (5 bases). This CDR3 has 12 residues. The ends were cut back, 7 bases at V and 2 bases at J, with 11 bases in the middle. In germline, CDR1 is SQVTM, CDR2 ANQGSEA. The CDR3 bases are TGCAGCGGCCAGCAGGGAAACTATGGCTACACCTTC. Translated, it gives CSGQQGNYGYTF. The full variable domain, rest sourced from reference TRBV29-1 and TRBJ1-2, is SAVISQKPSRDICQRGTSLTIQCQVDSQVTMMFWYRQQPGQSLTLIATANQGSEATYESGFVIDKFPISRPNLTFSTLTVSNMSPEDSSIYLCSGQQGNYGYTFGSGTRLTVV.

The genes are TRBV21-1 and TRBJ1-2; TRBD1, as called in the table, went unchecked against the DNA. TRBV21-1 counts as a pseudogene. This CDR3 region has 17 residues. CDR3 sequence reads: CASSKGKSTGANYGYTF. In nucleotides, the CDR3 is TGTGCCAGCAGCAAAGGGAAGTCTACAGGGGCTAACTATGGCTACACCTTC.

In DNA form, the CDR3 reads TGTGCCAGCAGTTACTCATCGACAGTCCAAGAGACCCAGTACTTC. Its protein is CASSYSSTVQETQYF. The V and J genes are TRBV6-5 and TRBJ2-5; D may be TRBD1 (5 bases). Trimming removed 0 bases from V and 1 base from J, with 9 bases in between. The germline CDR1 and CDR2 sequences are MNHEY and SVGAGI. This CDR3 spans 15 amino acids.

In this sample, this clone turned up once. V usage is TRBV5-5 and J usage is TRBJ1-1, with D unclear. V was cut by 3 bases and J by 1 base, with 7 bases left in between. The CDR3 has 13 residues. CDR1 is SGHKS, CDR2 YYEKEE, per germline (reference sequence). In DNA form, the CDR3 reads TGTGCCAGCAGCTCCAAGGGGAACACTGAAGCTTTCTTT. It encodes CASSSKGNTEAFF. The complete variable domain, with remaining parts taken from reference TRBV5-5 and TRBJ1-1, reads DAGVTQSPTHLIKTRGQQVTLRCSPISGHKSVSWYQQVLGQGPQFIFQYYEKEERGRGNFPDRFSARQFPNYSSELNVNALLLGDSALYLCASSSKGNTEAFFGQGTRLTVV.

The V call is TRBV28, the J call TRBJ1-2; a weak D match, TRBD1 (6 bases). Trimming took off 2 bases at V and 6 bases at J, with 13 bases between the two ends. This CDR3 is 14 amino acids long. Looked up from germline, CDR1 is MDHEN and CDR2 is SYDVKM. The DNA for the CDR3 is TGTGCCAGCAGTTTAGCTGAACAGGGCCATGGCTACACCTTC. Its translation: CASSLAEQGHGYTF.

This clone was detected only once. CDR3 sequence (DNA): TGTGCCAGCAGGGGGGCGGGTTCCCCCCTCCACTTT. This encodes CASRGAGSPLHF. The chain links TRBV12-3 or TRBV12-4 to TRBJ1-6, with D maybe TRBD1 (6 bases). Trimming cost V 6 bases and J 13 bases, with 13 bases left between them. This CDR3 spans 12 amino acids.

The chain couples TRBV5-1 to TRBJ2-4; 7 bases agree with TRBD2. The CDR3 has 20 amino acids. The germline V gene encodes CDR1 SGHRS and CDR2 YFSETQ. Trimming took 6 bases from V and 0 from J; bases not matched to a gene: 21. CDR3 coding DNA: TGCGCCAGCACCCTGGGCAGGGAGCGGGGAGCTCTTTCAGCCAAAAACATTCAGTACTTC. Translation gives CASTLGRERGALSAKNIQYF.

The V and J genes are TRBV28 and TRBJ2-1; 10 bases are a match to TRBD1. The CDR3 length is 15 residues. J gave up 2 bases and V 5 bases, and 3 bases lay outside the gene matches. Germline CDR1 and CDR2: MDHEN and SYDVKM. The CDR3 region has the DNA TGTGCCAGCAGTATGACAGGGGGCCCCTACAATGAGCAGTTCTTC. It yields the protein CASSMTGGPYNEQFF.

This clone was counted once. The chain joins TRBV6-1 to TRBJ1-4; 7 bases fit TRBD1. V lost 3 bases to trimming and J lost 12 bases; unmatched junction nucleotides: 13. This CDR3 comprises 15 residues. Germline values: CDR1 MNHNS, CDR2 SASEGT. CDR3 protein: CASSDGDRISRELFF. CDR3 DNA: TGTGCCAGCAGTGACGGGGACAGAATATCCAGGGAACTGTTTTTT.

The rearrangement joins TRBV28 to TRBJ1-1; no reliable D call. This CDR3 comprises 13 residues. Germline lookup yields CDR1 MDHEN and CDR2 SYDVKM. The ends were cut back, 2 bases at V and 8 bases at J, with 12 bases in the middle. The CDR3 region is CASSLGDEWEAFF. In nucleotides, the CDR3 is TGTGCCAGCAGTTTAGGGGATGAATGGGAAGCTTTCTTT.

The chain couples TRBV13 to TRBJ2-1, with 9 bases aligning to TRBD1. The V and J ends lost 3 bases and 4 bases, in that order; junction bases with no gene match: 7. Germline V gene lookup returns CDR1 PRHDT and CDR2 FYEKMQ (reference sequence). The CDR3 extends over 16 amino acids. CDR3 in amino acids: CASSFNKGTGYNEQFF. The CDR3 bases are TGTGCCAGCAGCTTCAATAAGGGGACAGGGTACAATGAGCAGTTCTTC.

Ten or more counts support this clone. The rearrangement uses TRBV2 and TRBJ1-1; D perhaps matches TRBD1 (5 bases). In germline, CDR1 is SNHLY, CDR2 FYNNEI. V lost 6 bases, J lost 5 bases, and 16 bases lay in between. This CDR3 is 14 amino acids long. CDR3 in amino acids: CASRGTGTGTEAFF. The CDR3 region has the DNA TGTGCCAGCAGGGGGACCGGGACGGGGACTGAAGCTTTCTTT.

The chain combines TRBV18 with TRBJ1-2; 9 nucleotides agree with TRBD1. CDR3 length: 14 amino acids. Germline loops: CDR1 KGHSH, CDR2 LQKENI. After removal of 2 bases from V and 8 bases from J, the junction contained 6 bases not matched to a gene. The CDR3 here is CASSPGGQGGGYTF. The CDR3 coding sequence is TGTGCCAGCTCACCAGGGGGACAGGGAGGCGGCTACACCTTC.

The chain employs TRBV6-5 and TRBJ2-3, with D perhaps given as TRBD1 or TRBD2 (7 bases each). CDR1 is MNHEY, CDR2 SVGAGI, per germline. This CDR3 contains 13 residues. The V end lost 8 bases, the J end lost 6 bases, and 15 bases lay between the germline ends. The CDR3 sequence is CASQGGARDTQYF. CDR3 nucleotides: TGTGCCAGCCAGGGGGGGGCGCGGGATACGCAGTATTTT.

J is TRBJ1-2 and V is TRBV29-1, with 7 nucleotides matching TRBD1. Germline CDR1 is SQVTM and CDR2 is ANQGSEA. Trimming cost V 6 bases and J 2 bases; bases outside gene matches: 15. The CDR3 extends over 16 amino acids. Here the CDR3 reads CSVITALTGSNYGYTF. CDR3 nucleotide sequence: TGCAGCGTAATCACCGCCCTGACAGGGAGCAACTATGGCTACACCTTC.

The CDR3 loop is CATSDFGLPEQFF. The CDR3 DNA reads TGTGCCACCAGTGATTTCGGGTTGCCTGAGCAGTTCTTC. The genes are TRBV24-1 and TRBJ2-1; no reliable D call. CDR3 size: 13 residues. The ends were cut back, 1 base at V and 9 bases at J, with 9 bases in the middle. Germline V gene lookup returns CDR1 KGHDR and CDR2 SFDVKD.

This clone was seen just once. The chain couples TRBV29-1 to TRBJ1-2, with TRBD1 identical over 7 bases. CDR1 is SQVTM and CDR2 is ANQGSEA in the germline V gene. The V gene end was trimmed by 1 base and the J gene end by 7 bases; junction bases not matched to a gene: 9. The length of the CDR3 is 14 residues. CDR3 DNA sequence: TGCAGCGTTGAAGGCCAGGGGGAGCCCCGTGGCTACACCTTC. Its translation is CSVEGQGEPRGYTF. Full variable domain (rest looked up from reference TRBV29-1 and TRBJ1-2): SAVISQKPSRDICQRGTSLTIQCQVDSQVTMMFWYRQQPGQSLTLIATANQGSEATYESGFVIDKFPISRPNLTFSTLTVSNMSPEDSSIYLCSVEGQGEPRGYTFGSGTRLTVV.

The rearrangement uses TRBV19 and TRBJ1-3; D not resolved. CDR1 LNHDA and CDR2 SQIVND come from the germline V gene (reference sequence). The CDR3 is made up of 16 amino acids. V was cut by 4 bases and J by 1 base, with 14 bases left in between. Written as DNA, the CDR3 is TGTGCCAGTAGTAACCGCCTAGGAGGGTCTGGAAACACCATATATTTT. Its protein product is CASSNRLGGSGNTIYF.